These T cell receptor beta chains were read from a single sample in a study of blood T cell repertoires in COVID-19. TCRdb's copy holds only in-frame clones and misses some; the assay was immunoSEQ multiplex PCR. Of over 100,000 clones listed, about four fifths are singletons. Sequenced input: peripheral blood. The receptor source for this set is a man aged 60-69 years with active or convalescent COVID-19. Each CDR3 is given with its conserved first and last residue. Each record gives: V gene, J gene, clone size, D gene, CDR3 protein, CDR3 DNA. The D gene is left open where the match is weak. A row's size may be missing; if present it is once, few, many or a size class.

v_call: TRBV4-3
j_call: TRBJ2-2
clone_size: NA
d_call: NA
cdr3_aa: CASSQDRVGASNTGELFF
cdr3_nt: TGCGCCAGCAGCCAAGATCGGGTAGGGGCAAGCAACACCGGGGAGCTGTTTTTT

v_call: TRBV27
j_call: TRBJ2-1
clone_size: NA
d_call: NA
cdr3_aa: CASSPISSGLGNEQFF
cdr3_nt: TGTGCCAGCAGTCCCATTTCGTCGGGGTTGGGCAATGAGCAGTTCTTC

v_call: TRBV4-1
j_call: TRBJ2-1
clone_size: NA
d_call: NA
cdr3_aa: CASSQSGGAEQFF
cdr3_nt: TGCGCCAGCAGCCAGTCTGGGGGGGCTGAGCAGTTCTTC

v_call: TRBV9
j_call: TRBJ2-3
clone_size: NA
d_call: NA
cdr3_aa: CASSVSHPGGDTQYF
cdr3_nt: TGTGCCAGCAGCGTGTCACACCCCGGCGGGGATACGCAGTATTTT

v_call: TRBV2
j_call: TRBJ1-2
clone_size: NA
d_call: NA
cdr3_aa: CASSETAGVYDYGYTF
cdr3_nt: TGTGCCAGCAGTGAAACCGCAGGGGTCTACGACTATGGCTACACCTTC

v_call: TRBV21-1
j_call: TRBJ2-7
clone_size: NA
d_call: NA
cdr3_aa: CASSLHSTGTYEQYF
cdr3_nt: TGTGCCAGCAGCCTTCACTCGACAGGAACCTACGAGCAGTACTTC

v_call: TRBV14
j_call: TRBJ1-1
clone_size: NA
d_call: TRBD1
cdr3_aa: CASSQPKPHDRANTEAFF
cdr3_nt: TGTGCCAGCAGCCAGCCGAAGCCTCACGACAGGGCGAACACTGAAGCTTTCTTT

v_call: TRBV19
j_call: TRBJ1-5
clone_size: NA
d_call: TRBD1
cdr3_aa: CASSSGTGRFSNQPQHF
cdr3_nt: TGTGCCAGTAGTTCCGGGACAGGACGATTTAGCAATCAGCCCCAGCATTTT

v_call: TRBV12-3/TRBV12-4
j_call: TRBJ2-5
clone_size: few
d_call: TRBD1
cdr3_aa: CASSPDRDETQYF
cdr3_nt: TGTGCCAGCAGTCCGGACAGGGATGAGACCCAGTACTTC

v_call: TRBV6-2/TRBV6-3
j_call: TRBJ2-7
clone_size: few
d_call: NA
cdr3_aa: CASSSPGGFGNYEQYF
cdr3_nt: TGTGCCAGCAGCTCCCCCGGAGGGTTCGGCAACTACGAGCAGTACTTC

v_call: TRBV11-2
j_call: TRBJ1-1
clone_size: many
d_call: NA
cdr3_aa: CASSLEGVGEAFF
cdr3_nt: TGTGCCAGCAGCTTAGAAGGGGTGGGTGAAGCTTTCTTT

v_call: TRBV7-6
j_call: TRBJ2-4
clone_size: few
d_call: NA
cdr3_aa: CASSLDDPSGTKNIQYF
cdr3_nt: TGTGCCAGCAGCTTAGATGACCCATCGGGTACCAAAAACATTCAGTACTTC

v_call: TRBV5-1
j_call: TRBJ2-1
clone_size: NA
d_call: NA
cdr3_aa: CASSPGDYNEQFF
cdr3_nt: TGCGCCAGCAGCCCGGGGGACTACAATGAGCAGTTCTTC

v_call: TRBV18
j_call: TRBJ1-2
clone_size: few
d_call: TRBD1
cdr3_aa: CASSVDREGLGYTF
cdr3_nt: TGTGCCAGCTCGGTGGACAGGGAAGGACTAGGCTACACCTTC

v_call: TRBV24-1
j_call: TRBJ2-7
clone_size: NA
d_call: TRBD1
cdr3_aa: CATSDQTGSSYEQYF
cdr3_nt: TGTGCCACCAGTGACCAGACAGGGAGCTCCTACGAGCAGTACTTC

v_call: TRBV19
j_call: TRBJ2-1
clone_size: NA
d_call: NA
cdr3_aa: CASSLTGYNEQFF
cdr3_nt: TGTGCCAGTAGTTTGACAGGCTACAATGAGCAGTTCTTC

v_call: TRBV2
j_call: TRBJ1-1
clone_size: NA
d_call: NA
cdr3_aa: CASSEWRGTEAFF
cdr3_nt: TGTGCCAGCAGTGAATGGCGGGGCACTGAAGCTTTCTTT

v_call: TRBV28
j_call: TRBJ2-1
clone_size: NA
d_call: TRBD2
cdr3_aa: CASSLRLAGAIQFF
cdr3_nt: TGTGCCAGCAGTTTAAGGCTAGCGGGAGCCATACAGTTCTTC

v_call: TRBV21-1
j_call: TRBJ1-1
clone_size: NA
d_call: NA
cdr3_aa: CASSKVGTGEVHTEAFF
cdr3_nt: TGTGCCAGCAGCAAAGTAGGGACAGGGGAAGTTCATACTGAAGCTTTCTTT

v_call: TRBV28
j_call: TRBJ1-5
clone_size: NA
d_call: TRBD1
cdr3_aa: CASSLEYLTGGGQPQHF
cdr3_nt: TGTGCCAGCAGTTTAGAATACTTGACAGGGGGCGGTCAGCCCCAGCATTTT

v_call: TRBV19
j_call: TRBJ2-5
clone_size: NA
d_call: NA
cdr3_aa: CASSKGLGKTQYF
cdr3_nt: TGTGCCAGTAGTAAGGGACTCGGTAAGACCCAGTACTTC

v_call: TRBV18
j_call: TRBJ2-7
clone_size: once
d_call: NA
cdr3_aa: CASGAGSSYEQYF
cdr3_nt: TGTGCCAGCGGGGCAGGTAGCTCCTACGAGCAGTACTTC

v_call: TRBV6-2/TRBV6-3
j_call: TRBJ1-5
clone_size: NA
d_call: TRBD1
cdr3_aa: CASSYGVPGQGSQPQHF
cdr3_nt: TGTGCCAGCAGTTACGGTGTTCCGGGACAGGGAAGTCAGCCCCAGCATTTT

v_call: TRBV28
j_call: TRBJ1-3
clone_size: NA
d_call: NA
cdr3_aa: CASTRHSRSGNTIYF
cdr3_nt: TGTGCCAGCACCCGACATTCTCGCTCTGGAAACACCATATATTTT

v_call: TRBV14
j_call: TRBJ2-5
clone_size: NA
d_call: TRBD1
cdr3_aa: CASSLRTGGQETQYF
cdr3_nt: TGTGCCAGCAGCCTCCGGACAGGGGGGCAAGAGACCCAGTACTTC

v_call: TRBV5-1
j_call: TRBJ2-7
clone_size: NA
d_call: TRBD1
cdr3_aa: CASSLRTGEGEQYF
cdr3_nt: TGCGCCAGCAGCCTTAGGACAGGGGAGGGCGAGCAGTACTTC

v_call: TRBV11-2
j_call: TRBJ2-7
clone_size: NA
d_call: NA
cdr3_aa: CASSLSDWRAAHEQYF
cdr3_nt: TGTGCCAGCAGCTTATCAGACTGGAGGGCCGCCCACGAGCAGTACTTC

v_call: TRBV6-5
j_call: TRBJ2-1
clone_size: NA
d_call: NA
cdr3_aa: CASSYSIQEQFF
cdr3_nt: TGTGCCAGCAGTTACTCGATCCAGGAGCAGTTCTTC

v_call: TRBV28
j_call: TRBJ2-1
clone_size: NA
d_call: TRBD2
cdr3_aa: CASSAHRGGEQFF
cdr3_nt: TGTGCCAGCAGCGCCCACCGGGGGGGCGAGCAGTTCTTC

v_call: TRBV19
j_call: TRBJ2-3
clone_size: few
d_call: TRBD2
cdr3_aa: CASSYGGIAGATDTQYF
cdr3_nt: TGTGCCAGTAGTTATGGCGGGATAGCGGGCGCCACAGATACGCAGTATTTT

v_call: TRBV7-2
j_call: TRBJ1-1
clone_size: few
d_call: NA
cdr3_aa: CASSLIGGLAEAFF
cdr3_nt: TGTGCCAGCAGCTTAATTGGGGGGTTGGCTGAAGCTTTCTTT

v_call: TRBV5-4
j_call: TRBJ2-2
clone_size: few
d_call: TRBD2
cdr3_aa: CASSWEREVTGELFF
cdr3_nt: TGTGCCAGCAGCTGGGAGCGGGAGGTCACCGGGGAGCTGTTTTTT

v_call: TRBV7-9
j_call: TRBJ2-6
clone_size: NA
d_call: TRBD1
cdr3_aa: CASSPMTGTGGDGANVLTF
cdr3_nt: TGTGCCAGCAGCCCAATGACCGGGACAGGGGGCGATGGGGCCAACGTCCTGACTTTC

v_call: TRBV7-9
j_call: TRBJ2-7
clone_size: NA
d_call: TRBD2
cdr3_aa: CASSLAGGPSYEQYF
cdr3_nt: TGTGCCAGCAGCTTAGCGGGAGGGCCCTCCTACGAGCAGTACTTC

v_call: TRBV18
j_call: TRBJ1-5
clone_size: few
d_call: NA
cdr3_aa: CASSTGGDQPQHF
cdr3_nt: TGTGCCAGCTCCACAGGTGGGGATCAGCCCCAGCATTTT

v_call: TRBV28
j_call: TRBJ2-1
clone_size: NA
d_call: NA
cdr3_aa: CASSLYSGEAEGEQFF
cdr3_nt: TGTGCCAGCAGTTTATATTCTGGGGAGGCCGAGGGGGAGCAGTTCTTC

v_call: TRBV28
j_call: TRBJ1-1
clone_size: few
d_call: NA
cdr3_aa: CASSQGQTRGGAFF
cdr3_nt: TGTGCCAGCAGTCAAGGACAGACAAGAGGTGGAGCTTTCTTT

v_call: TRBV7-8
j_call: TRBJ2-3
clone_size: NA
d_call: TRBD2
cdr3_aa: CASSLAVGGGTDTQYF
cdr3_nt: TGTGCCAGCAGCTTAGCGGTGGGAGGGGGCACAGATACGCAGTATTTT

v_call: TRBV9
j_call: TRBJ2-7
clone_size: NA
d_call: NA
cdr3_aa: CASSPMPYRSYEQYF
cdr3_nt: TGTGCCAGCAGCCCCATGCCCTATCGCTCCTACGAGCAGTACTTC

v_call: TRBV19
j_call: TRBJ1-6
clone_size: NA
d_call: TRBD1
cdr3_aa: CASGQVNSPLHF
cdr3_nt: TGTGCCAGTGGACAGGTAAATTCACCCCTCCACTTT

v_call: TRBV6-1
j_call: TRBJ1-2
clone_size: NA
d_call: NA
cdr3_aa: CASSALRTATNYGYTF
cdr3_nt: TGTGCCAGCAGTGCCTTACGGACAGCCACTAACTATGGCTACACCTTC

v_call: TRBV19
j_call: TRBJ2-1
clone_size: NA
d_call: TRBD2
cdr3_aa: CASSIGGREGQFF
cdr3_nt: TGTGCCAGTAGTATCGGGGGGAGGGAGGGGCAGTTCTTC

v_call: TRBV12-3/TRBV12-4
j_call: TRBJ2-1
clone_size: NA
d_call: NA
cdr3_aa: CASSSSGLEQFF
cdr3_nt: TGTGCCAGCAGTTCCTCGGGGTTGGAGCAGTTCTTC

v_call: TRBV7-2
j_call: TRBJ2-4
clone_size: NA
d_call: NA
cdr3_aa: CASAAGTQFVQYF
cdr3_nt: TGTGCCAGCGCAGCCGGGACTCAGTTCGTTCAGTACTTC

v_call: TRBV18
j_call: TRBJ2-7
clone_size: once
d_call: TRBD2
cdr3_aa: CASSPGLANRYEQYF
cdr3_nt: TGTGCCAGCTCACCCGGACTAGCCAATCGCTACGAGCAGTACTTC

v_call: TRBV5-6
j_call: TRBJ2-5
clone_size: NA
d_call: NA
cdr3_aa: CASSPGGRGQETQYF
cdr3_nt: TGTGCCAGCAGCCCCGGGGGCAGGGGGCAAGAGACCCAGTACTTC

v_call: TRBV11-2
j_call: TRBJ2-1
clone_size: NA
d_call: NA
cdr3_aa: CASSFQRADEQFF
cdr3_nt: TGTGCCAGCAGCTTTCAGAGGGCCGATGAGCAGTTCTTC

v_call: TRBV14
j_call: TRBJ1-1
clone_size: NA
d_call: NA
cdr3_aa: CASSQRGMKGERGPNTEAFF
cdr3_nt: TGTGCCAGCAGCCAAAGGGGGATGAAGGGTGAGCGGGGGCCTAACACTGAAGCTTTCTTT

v_call: TRBV4-2
j_call: TRBJ2-7
clone_size: NA
d_call: NA
cdr3_aa: CASSQGGGVYDQYF
cdr3_nt: TGTGCCAGCAGCCAAGGTGGCGGCGTTTACGATCAGTACTTC